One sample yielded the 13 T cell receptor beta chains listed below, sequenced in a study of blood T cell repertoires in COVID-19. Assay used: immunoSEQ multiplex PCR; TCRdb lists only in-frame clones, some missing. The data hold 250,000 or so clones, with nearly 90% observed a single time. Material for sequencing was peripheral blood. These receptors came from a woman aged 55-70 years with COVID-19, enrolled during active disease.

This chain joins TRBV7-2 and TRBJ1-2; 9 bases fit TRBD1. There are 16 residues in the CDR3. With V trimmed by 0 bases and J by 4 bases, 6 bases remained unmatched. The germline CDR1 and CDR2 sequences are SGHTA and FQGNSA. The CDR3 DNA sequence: TGTGCCAGCAGCTTAGCGCTAACAGGGGGCTCCTATGGCTACACCTTC. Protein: CASSLALTGGSYGYTF.

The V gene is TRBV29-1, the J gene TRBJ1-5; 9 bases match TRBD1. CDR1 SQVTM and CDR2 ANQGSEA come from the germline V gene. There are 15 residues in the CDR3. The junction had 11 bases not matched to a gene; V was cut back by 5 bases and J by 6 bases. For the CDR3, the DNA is TGCAGCGTTACGCCACAGGGGGCTGAGGGTCAGCCCCAGCATTTT. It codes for CSVTPQGAEGQPQHF.

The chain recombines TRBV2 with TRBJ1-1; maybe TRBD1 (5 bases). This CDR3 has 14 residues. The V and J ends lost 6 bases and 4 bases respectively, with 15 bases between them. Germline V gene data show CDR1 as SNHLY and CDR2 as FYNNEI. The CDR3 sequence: CASRSHTGGTEAFF. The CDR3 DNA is TGTGCCAGCAGGTCTCATACCGGGGGCACTGAAGCTTTCTTT. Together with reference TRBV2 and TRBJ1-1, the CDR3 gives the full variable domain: EPEVTQTPSHQVTQMGQEVILRCVPISNHLYFYWYRQILGQKVEFLVSFYNNEISEKSEIFDDQFSVERPDGSNFTLKIRSTKLEDSAMYFCASRSHTGGTEAFFGQGTRLTVV.

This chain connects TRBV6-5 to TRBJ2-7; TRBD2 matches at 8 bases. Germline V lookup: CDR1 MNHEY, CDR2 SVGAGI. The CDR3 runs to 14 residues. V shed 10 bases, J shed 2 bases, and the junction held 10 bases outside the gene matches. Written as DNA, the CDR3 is TGTGCCATTTCGCGCGGGGGGTCAACCTACGAGCAGTACTTC. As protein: CAISRGGSTYEQYF.

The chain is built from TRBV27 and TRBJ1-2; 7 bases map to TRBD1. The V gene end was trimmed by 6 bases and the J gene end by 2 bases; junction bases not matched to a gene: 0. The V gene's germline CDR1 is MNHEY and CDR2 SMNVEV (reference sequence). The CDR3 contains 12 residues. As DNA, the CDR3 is TGTGCCAGCAGCAGGGGGAACTATGGCTACACCTTC. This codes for CASSRGNYGYTF.

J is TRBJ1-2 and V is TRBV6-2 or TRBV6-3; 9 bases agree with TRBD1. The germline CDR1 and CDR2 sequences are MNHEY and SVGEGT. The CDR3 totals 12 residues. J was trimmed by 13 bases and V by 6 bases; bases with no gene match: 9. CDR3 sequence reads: CASSRGTGPLTF. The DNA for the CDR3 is TGTGCCAGCAGCAGAGGGACAGGGCCTCTCACCTTC.

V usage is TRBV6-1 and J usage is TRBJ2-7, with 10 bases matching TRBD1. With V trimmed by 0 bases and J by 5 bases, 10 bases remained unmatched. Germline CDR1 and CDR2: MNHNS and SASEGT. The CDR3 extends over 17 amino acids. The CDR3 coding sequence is TGTGCCAGCAGTGAAGCTTCCGGGACAGGGGTCGGCCACGAGCAGTACTTC. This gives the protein CASSEASGTGVGHEQYF.

The CDR3 here is CASSPPGGLRQPQHF. The CDR3 DNA is TGTGCCAGCAGCCCACCCGGGGGGCTGAGGCAGCCCCAGCATTTT. The chain recombines TRBV7-2 with TRBJ1-5, with a tentative D call TRBD1 (6 bases). The V gene's germline CDR1 is SGHTA and CDR2 FQGNSA. The CDR3 extends over 15 amino acids. The V end lost 5 bases, the J end lost 7 bases, and 18 bases lay between the germline ends. The entire variable domain, with the rest obtained from reference TRBV7-2 and TRBJ1-5, is as follows: GAGVSQSPSNKVTEKGKDVELRCDPISGHTALYWYRQSLGQGLEFLIYFQGNSAPDKSGLPSDRFSAERTGGSVSTLTIQRTQQEDSAVYLCASSPPGGLRQPQHFGDGTRLSIL.

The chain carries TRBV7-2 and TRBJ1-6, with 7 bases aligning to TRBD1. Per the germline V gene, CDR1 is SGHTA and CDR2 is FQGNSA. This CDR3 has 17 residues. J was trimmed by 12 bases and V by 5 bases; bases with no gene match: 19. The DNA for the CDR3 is TGTGCCAGCAGCCCCTCGGTCCAACAGAGGGGGCGATTACCCCTCCACTTT. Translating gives CASSPSVQQRGRLPLHF.

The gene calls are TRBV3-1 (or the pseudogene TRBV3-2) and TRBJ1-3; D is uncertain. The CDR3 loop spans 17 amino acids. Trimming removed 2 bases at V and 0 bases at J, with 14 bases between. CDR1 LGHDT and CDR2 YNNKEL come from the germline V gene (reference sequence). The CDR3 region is CASSQLADLTSGNTIYF. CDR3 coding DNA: TGTGCCAGCAGCCAATTAGCCGACCTGACCTCTGGAAACACCATATATTTT.

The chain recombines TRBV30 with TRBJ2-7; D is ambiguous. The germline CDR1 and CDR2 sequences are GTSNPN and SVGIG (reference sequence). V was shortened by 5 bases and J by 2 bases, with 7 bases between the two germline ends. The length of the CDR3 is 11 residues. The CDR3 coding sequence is TGTGCCTGGGGACGTGCCTACGAGCAGTACTTC. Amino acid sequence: CAWGRAYEQYF.

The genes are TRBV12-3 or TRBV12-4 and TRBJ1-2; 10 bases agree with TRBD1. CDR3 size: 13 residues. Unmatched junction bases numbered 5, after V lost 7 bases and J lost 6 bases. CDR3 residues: CASITTGGNGYTF. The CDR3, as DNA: TGTGCCAGCATTACGACAGGGGGCAATGGCTACACCTTC.

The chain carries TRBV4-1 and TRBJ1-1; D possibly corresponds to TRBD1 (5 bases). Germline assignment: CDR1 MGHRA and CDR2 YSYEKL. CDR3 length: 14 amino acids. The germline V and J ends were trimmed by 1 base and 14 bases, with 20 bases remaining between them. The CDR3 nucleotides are TGCGCCAGCAGCCAAGTGTTAGGGGCGCAGAGTATATTCTTT. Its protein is CASSQVLGAQSIFF.